Listed here is a single TCR beta chain. What it binds is unknown. Germline V gives CDR1 SGHDT, CDR2 YYEEEE. CDR3 length: 14 residues. V was shortened by 3 bases and J by 3 bases, with 13 bases between the two germline ends. This record belongs to a study of cytomegalovirus exposure and HLA in healthy donors. Study findings and constraints: Rare sequences made up most TCRs, while some public TCRs were found in many donors. Using the classifier, cytomegalovirus status was reportedly diagnosed with high specificity and sensitivity.

PCR employed 60 Vbeta and 13 Jbeta primers. Using immunoSEQ multiplex PCR, the repertoire was profiled, and TCRdb retains in-frame clones only, with some absent. The sample holds 100,000 to 150,000 clones, about 73% seen once. The sequence was collected from a human donor in good health. Sequences were obtained from PBMCs. This sequence joins TRBV5-6 and TRBJ2-7, with D possibly matching TRBD1 (6 bases). In DNA, the CDR3 is TGTGCCAGCAGCTCAGGGGTGCCCGGCTACGAGCAGTACTTC. It codes for CASSSGVPGYEQYF.